Below are 22 T cell receptor beta chains sequenced from a single sample in a study of blood T cell repertoires in COVID-19. The protocol was immunoSEQ multiplex PCR, while the TCRdb copy is restricted to in-frame clones and leaves out a portion. The top ten clones hold more than 9% of a sample with 240,000 or so clones, approximately 85% of them seen once. The specimen was peripheral blood. The receptor set was obtained from an elderly man with acute or convalescent COVID-19.

Only one count was recorded for this clone. The rearrangement joins TRBV28 to TRBJ2-1; 10 positions agree with TRBD2. Germline V gene lookup returns CDR1 MDHEN and CDR2 SYDVKM. The CDR3 length is 18 residues. V was pared by 6 bases and J by 9 bases, with 20 bases of the junction left unmatched. The CDR3 DNA is TGTGCCAGCAGCAAACAACGGGCTAGCGGGAGACGAGCTAGTGAGCAGTTCTTC. Protein product: CASSKQRASGRRASEQFF.

This clone was detected only a few times. The chain carries TRBV10-3 and TRBJ1-1; weak D call: TRBD1 (5 bases). The CDR3 is made up of 12 amino acids. V was pared by 2 bases and J by 7 bases, with 8 bases between. Germline assignment: CDR1 ENHRY and CDR2 SYGVKD. Here the CDR3 DNA reads TGTGCCATCAGTGAGGTAGGGGTTGAAGCTTTCTTT. It yields the protein CAISEVGVEAFF.

The count of this clone is one. The chain couples TRBV7-2 to TRBJ2-3, with 10 nucleotides matching TRBD2. CDR3 length equals 17 residues. Trimming at V came to 3 bases and at J to 0 bases, leaving 6 bases not matched to a gene. Germline-derived CDR1 and CDR2 are SGHTA and FQGNSA. The CDR3 loop reads CASSFASGRGSTDTQYF. The CDR3 DNA sequence: TGTGCCAGCAGCTTTGCTAGCGGGAGAGGGAGCACAGATACGCAGTATTTT. The whole variable domain, remainder taken from reference TRBV7-2 and TRBJ2-3, is GAGVSQSPSNKVTEKGKDVELRCDPISGHTALYWYRQSLGQGLEFLIYFQGNSAPDKSGLPSDRFSAERTGGSVSTLTIQRTQQEDSAVYLCASSFASGRGSTDTQYFGPGTRLTVL.

The chain recombines TRBV19 with TRBJ1-5; 7 bases align to TRBD1. CDR3 length equals 14 residues. With 7 bases clipped from V and 9 bases from J, the junction kept 12 bases outside the gene matches. The germline V gene encodes CDR1 LNHDA and CDR2 SQIVND (reference sequence). CDR3 sequence: CASTHPGQTLPQHF. In DNA form, the CDR3 reads TGTGCCAGTACTCACCCGGGACAGACCTTGCCCCAGCATTTT. Complete variable domain (other parts from reference TRBV19 and TRBJ1-5): DGGITQSPKYLFRKEGQNVTLSCEQNLNHDAMYWYRQDPGQGLRLIYYSQIVNDFQKGDIAEGYSVSREKKESFPLTVTSAQKNPTAFYLCASTHPGQTLPQHFGDGTRLSIL.

V usage is TRBV3-1 (or the pseudogene TRBV3-2) and J usage is TRBJ1-1; no reliable D call. Looked up from germline, CDR1 is LGHDT and CDR2 is YNNKEL (reference sequence). Trimming left V 4 bases short and J 4 bases short, with 10 bases between. The CDR3 contains 13 residues. The CDR3 nucleotides read TGTGCCAGCAGCCCCTTTGAGGGCACTGAAGCTTTCTTT. This codes for CASSPFEGTEAFF.

V gene TRBV18 combines with J gene TRBJ2-1; D perhaps matches TRBD1 (5 bases). This CDR3 comprises 12 residues. V gave up 4 bases and J gave up 10 bases, with 11 bases separating them. Germline V lookup: CDR1 KGHSH, CDR2 LQKENI. The CDR3 reads CASSRDRPEQFF. Here the CDR3 DNA reads TGTGCCAGCTCACGCGACAGACCAGAGCAGTTCTTC. The whole variable domain, filled in from reference TRBV18 and TRBJ2-1, reads NAGVMQNPRHLVRRRGQEARLRCSPMKGHSHVYWYRQLPEEGLKFMVYLQKENIIDESGMPKERFSAEFPKEGPSILRIQQVVRGDSAAYFCASSRDRPEQFFGPGTRLTVL.

V usage is TRBV15 and J usage is TRBJ2-2, with D possibly matching TRBD1 (5 bases). Germline V CDR1 and CDR2: LNHNV, YYDKDF (reference sequence). Deletions cut 0 bases from V and 7 bases from J, with 15 bases between. CDR3 length: 16 residues. For the CDR3, the DNA is TGTGCCACCAGCAGAGAACTGGGGCTGACACTCGGGGAGCTGTTTTTT. It is translated as CATSRELGLTLGELFF.

This chain joins TRBV19 and TRBJ1-3; D not resolved. In germline, CDR1 is LNHDA, CDR2 SQIVND (reference sequence). The CDR3 contains 15 residues. V was cut by 5 bases and J by 0 bases, with 11 bases left in between. The CDR3 loop is CASSERVPSGNTIYF. The DNA of the CDR3 is TGTGCCAGTAGTGAGAGGGTTCCCTCTGGAAACACCATATATTTT.

The rearrangement joins TRBV9 to TRBJ2-3, with a weak D call TRBD2 (7 bases). V was cut by 0 bases and J by 0 bases, with 14 bases left in between. Germline V CDR1 and CDR2: SGDLS, YYNGEE. The CDR3 length is 17 residues. The chain's CDR3 is CASSVDEGGRSTDTQYF. In DNA, the CDR3 is TGTGCCAGCAGCGTAGATGAGGGGGGGCGAAGCACAGATACGCAGTATTTT.

The V gene is TRBV5-4, the J gene TRBJ2-3; D possibly corresponds to TRBD1 (6 bases). Trimming removed 4 bases from V and 3 bases from J, with 12 bases in between. Germline V gene data show CDR1 as SGHNT and CDR2 as YYREEE (reference sequence). CDR3 length: 14 amino acids. In nucleotides, the CDR3 is TGTGCCAGCAGCCCGGGAAGGGGGACAGATACGCAGTATTTT. This gives the protein CASSPGRGTDTQYF.

The V gene is TRBV18, the J gene TRBJ1-2; no definite D call. The germline CDR1 and CDR2 sequences are KGHSH and LQKENI. The CDR3 length is 12 residues. Deletions cut 4 bases from V and 3 bases from J, with 6 bases between. The DNA for the CDR3 is TGTGCCAGCTCACGAACAGACTATGGCTACACCTTC. Its protein product is CASSRTDYGYTF.

This clone showed up just a few times. The chain combines TRBV5-4 with TRBJ2-7, with no clear D. With 4 bases removed from V and 0 bases from J, the gap between germline ends came to 5 bases. This CDR3 contains 12 residues. Germline V gene lookup returns CDR1 SGHNT and CDR2 YYREEE (reference sequence). The CDR3 coding sequence is TGTGCCAGCAGCCGTAACTCCTACGAGCAGTACTTC. The encoded protein is CASSRNSYEQYF.

The rearrangement links TRBV6-5 to TRBJ1-2, with D unresolved. Germline values: CDR1 MNHEY, CDR2 SVGAGI. Trimming pared 2 bases from V and 5 bases from J, leaving 15 bases between. This CDR3 is built from 15 residues. CDR3 amino acids: CASSYGPLYSYGYTF. As DNA, the CDR3 is TGTGCCAGCAGTTACGGGCCCTTATACTCATATGGCTACACCTTC.

The V call is TRBV5-1, the J call TRBJ2-5; 7 bases are a match to TRBD2. The CDR3 has 13 residues. The germline CDR1 and CDR2 sequences are SGHRS and YFSETQ. J was trimmed by 2 bases and V by 7 bases; bases with no gene match: 5. In DNA, the CDR3 is TGCGCCAGCGGGGGGGAGCGGCAAGAGACCCAGTACTTC. It specifies CASGGERQETQYF.

The chain is built from TRBV19 and TRBJ1-2; maybe TRBD1 (5 bases). Per germline, CDR1 LNHDA and CDR2 SQIVND (reference sequence). The length of the CDR3 is 14 residues. V lost 6 bases, J lost 0 bases, and 11 bases lay in between. The DNA of the CDR3 is TGTGCCAGTAGCCAGGGAGGGCCTAACTATGGCTACACCTTC. Residues: CASSQGGPNYGYTF.

This clone has a single count. The chain is built from TRBV21-1 and TRBJ1-1; TRBD1 is the table's D call, not checked against the DNA. TRBV21-1 is a pseudogene segment. CDR3 size: 15 residues. In DNA, the CDR3 is TGTGCCAGCAGCAAAGCGGGCAGGCAAAACACTGAAGCTTTCTTT. Amino acid sequence: CASSKAGRQNTEAFF.

The V call is TRBV2, the J call TRBJ2-7; 10 nucleotides align to TRBD2. Unmatched junction bases numbered 9, after V lost 3 bases and J lost 4 bases. This CDR3 comprises 16 residues. Germline CDR1 and CDR2: SNHLY and FYNNEI. The CDR3 region has the DNA TGTGCCAGCAGTGAGGGGGTGCTAGCGGGAGCGTACGAGCAGTACTTC. Amino acid sequence: CASSEGVLAGAYEQYF. Complete variable domain (other parts from reference TRBV2 and TRBJ2-7): EPEVTQTPSHQVTQMGQEVILRCVPISNHLYFYWYRQILGQKVEFLVSFYNNEISEKSEIFDDQFSVERPDGSNFTLKIRSTKLEDSAMYFCASSEGVLAGAYEQYFGPGTRLTVT.

This clone has only a few counts. The chain recombines TRBV28 with TRBJ1-1, with TRBD1 matching over 8 bases. The CDR3 covers 13 residues. Germline trimming cut 5 bases from V and 3 bases from J; bases unmatched to any gene: 2. CDR1 MDHEN and CDR2 SYDVKM come from the germline V gene. CDR3 residues: CASSTGQDTEAFF. The CDR3 DNA follows: TGTGCCAGCAGTACGGGACAGGACACTGAAGCTTTCTTT.

The V and J genes are TRBV29-1 and TRBJ2-5; TRBD2 matches 16 bases. This CDR3 spans 14 amino acids. Germline assignment: CDR1 SQVTM and CDR2 ANQGSEA. The trim removed 6 bases at V and 5 bases at J, leaving 3 bases unmatched. The CDR3 reads CSVGLAGGQETQYF. The DNA for the CDR3 is TGCAGCGTGGGACTAGCGGGGGGGCAGGAGACCCAGTACTTC. The full variable domain, completed using reference TRBV29-1 and TRBJ2-5, is SAVISQKPSRDICQRGTSLTIQCQVDSQVTMMFWYRQQPGQSLTLIATANQGSEATYESGFVIDKFPISRPNLTFSTLTVSNMSPEDSSIYLCSVGLAGGQETQYFGPGTRLLVL.

The chain employs TRBV5-4 and TRBJ1-1; D remains unclear. CDR1 is SGHNT, CDR2 YYREEE, per germline (reference sequence). Trimming removed 6 bases at V and 2 bases at J, with 14 bases between. The CDR3 length is 14 residues. Written as DNA, the CDR3 is TGTGCCAGCACCCTGGGAGGGTCTAACACTGAAGCTTTCTTT. As protein: CASTLGGSNTEAFF.

This sequence joins TRBV3-1 (or the pseudogene TRBV3-2) and TRBJ1-1; TRBD1 matches at 7 bases. V lost 2 bases, J lost 5 bases, and 8 bases stayed unmatched. Germline-derived CDR1 and CDR2 are LGHDT and YNNKEL (reference sequence). The CDR3 is 15 residues long. The CDR3 loop reads CASSQLRQGRTEAFF. The CDR3 DNA sequence: TGTGCCAGCAGCCAACTTAGACAGGGACGAACTGAAGCTTTCTTT.

The rearrangement joins TRBV2 to TRBJ2-7, with TRBD2 matching over 13 bases. Unmatched junction bases numbered 13, after V lost 11 bases and J lost 9 bases. Germline lookup yields CDR1 SNHLY and CDR2 FYNNEI. This CDR3 has 14 amino acids. CDR3 sequence reads: CASHGLAGVLGQYF. CDR3 coding DNA: TGTGCCTCCCACGGACTAGCGGGGGTGTTGGGGCAGTACTTC.